A single sample gave rise to the 15 T cell receptor beta chains below, sequenced in a study of molecular identifiers for immune sequencing clone quantification. MiXCR, applied by TCRdb to the PCR reads, yields one record per CDR3 protein. Of more than 550,000 distinct CDR3 sequences listed, 25% are singletons. The sequenced sample was naive CD8+ T cells from blood, with Jurkat cell RNA spiked in. Subset defined: FACS-sorted CD8+CD4-CCR7+CD45RA+ naive T cells. The source of these receptors is a human donor in good health. Some libraries in this study had Jurkat cell RNA spiked in.

Only a few counts were recorded for this clonotype. A read error may be the cause here, since a much bigger clone is one base away. The CDR3 DNA reads as TGTGCCAGCAGTTGCTCTTGGGGAGAAGCTTTCTTT. Its protein is CASSCSWGEAFF. The chain couples TRBV6-6 to TRBJ1-1; no reliable D call. Trimming left V 4 bases short and J 8 bases short, with 11 bases between. The CDR3 loop spans 12 amino acids. Germline-derived CDR1 and CDR2 are MNHNY and SVGAGI (reference sequence).

This clonotype was counted at least ten times. The gene calls are TRBV7-9 and TRBJ2-2, with TRBD2 matching over 14 bases. Trimming at V came to 4 bases and at J to 10 bases, leaving 8 bases not matched to a gene. The CDR3 covers 16 residues. Germline V gives CDR1 SEHNR, CDR2 FQNEAQ (reference sequence). CDR3 amino acids: CASSSGTSGSVQELFF. The CDR3 DNA is TGTGCCAGCAGCTCCGGGACTAGCGGGAGTGTCCAGGAGCTGTTTTTT.

The genes are TRBV12-3 or TRBV12-4 and TRBJ2-2; D gene unclear. The CDR3 extends over 15 amino acids. Trimming shortened V by 2 bases and J by 2 bases, and 9 bases separated the two germline ends. CDR3 nucleotide sequence: TGTGCCAGCAGTTTAAGGCAGGTTAACACCGGGGAGCTGTTTTTT. Residues: CASSLRQVNTGELFF.

V usage is TRBV6-2 or TRBV6-3 and J usage is TRBJ1-5, with D perhaps TRBD1 (5 bases). The V and J ends lost 4 bases and 3 bases respectively, with 13 bases between them. Germline V gives CDR1 MNHEY, CDR2 SVGEGT. The CDR3 totals 15 residues. CDR3 sequence reads: CASSFGAGPNQPQHF. The CDR3 DNA reads TGTGCCAGCAGTTTTGGGGCAGGACCCAATCAGCCCCAGCATTTT.

This clonotype was counted between two and nine times. The gene calls are TRBV6-2 or TRBV6-3 and TRBJ2-3; D not certain. Trimming cost V 6 bases and J 6 bases, with 7 bases left between them. CDR1 and CDR2 from the germline V gene are MNHEY and SVGEGT. This CDR3 has 11 residues. In nucleotides, the CDR3 is TGTGCCAGCAGGAGAGAGGATACGCAGTATTTT. It encodes CASRREDTQYF.

The chain uses TRBV9 and TRBJ2-7, with D uncertain. Germline CDR1 reads SGDLS; CDR2 reads YYNGEE. The ends were cut back, 3 bases at V and 6 bases at J, with 13 bases in the middle. The CDR3 covers 13 residues. The CDR3 nucleotides read TGTGCCAGCAGCGCCGCACCCCTGCTCGAGCAGTACTTC. Protein: CASSAAPLLEQYF.

This clonotype appeared many times. J is TRBJ2-1 and V is TRBV7-6, with TRBD2 identical over 10 bases. V gave up 7 bases and J gave up 7 bases; unmatched junction bases: 10. CDR3 length: 15 amino acids. CDR1 and CDR2 from the germline V gene are SGHVS and FNYEAQ. This CDR3 reads CASTAPGLAYNEQFF. As DNA, the CDR3 is TGTGCCAGCACGGCTCCGGGACTAGCGTATAATGAGCAGTTCTTC.

The sample holds many counts of this clonotype. The chain combines TRBV5-1 with TRBJ2-7; TRBD1 matches at 9 bases. After removal of 3 bases from V and 3 bases from J, the junction contained 1 base not matched to a gene. Germline CDR1 reads SGHRS; CDR2 reads YFSETQ. The CDR3 is 13 residues long. In DNA, the CDR3 is TGCGCCAGCAGCTGGGACAGGGACTACGAGCAGTACTTC. Translating gives CASSWDRDYEQYF. Combining the CDR3 with reference TRBV5-1 and TRBJ2-7 gives the whole variable domain KAGVTQTPRYLIKTRGQQVTLSCSPISGHRSVSWYQQTPGQGLQFLFEYFSETQRNKGNFPGRFSGRQFSNSRSEMNVSTLELGDSALYLCASSWDRDYEQYFGPGTRLTVT.

The chain is built from TRBV6-2 or TRBV6-3 and TRBJ1-2; D possibly corresponds to TRBD1 (6 bases). V lost 6 bases and J lost 0, with 17 bases in between. The CDR3 extends over 16 amino acids. Germline-derived CDR1 and CDR2 are MNHEY and SVGEGT. CDR3 coding DNA: TGTGCCAGCAGGCAACCCGGACAGATTCCTAACTATGGCTACACCTTC. Its translation is CASRQPGQIPNYGYTF.

Notes on this clonotype: Given a much more abundant clone one base away, this may be a read error. The chain links TRBV7-9 to TRBJ2-7; D is ambiguous. Germline CDR1 reads SEHNR; CDR2 reads FQNEAQ (reference sequence). The CDR3 consists of 14 residues. The CDR3: CASSSTLSSHEQYF. The CDR3 region has the DNA TGTGCCAGCAGCTCCACTCTAAGCTCCCACGAGCAGTACTTC.

Many counts were recorded for this clonotype. The CDR3 nucleotides read TGTGCCAGCAGTGCGGTGTTAGAGCAGTACTTC. It encodes CASSAVLEQYF. The V call is TRBV28, the J call TRBJ2-7; D is undetermined. Trimming pared 5 bases from V and 7 bases from J, leaving 9 bases between. The germline V gene has CDR1 MDHEN and CDR2 SYDVKM. This CDR3 contains 11 residues.

This clonotype was seen many times. The chain links TRBV11-2 to TRBJ2-7; 10 nucleotides align to TRBD2. Germline V gene data show CDR1 as SGHAT and CDR2 as FQNNGV. V trimming: 3 bases; J trimming: 5 bases; junction bases outside the gene matches: 4. The CDR3 loop spans 14 amino acids. The CDR3 sequence: CASSLASGSHEQYF. CDR3 in DNA: TGTGCCAGCAGCTTGGCTAGCGGGAGCCACGAGCAGTACTTC.

This clonotype has a handful of counts. The rearrangement joins TRBV24-1 to TRBJ2-2, with TRBD2 matching 8 bases. V gave up 9 bases and J gave up 6 bases; unmatched junction bases: 11. The CDR3 covers 15 residues. Germline V gene lookup returns CDR1 KGHDR and CDR2 SFDVKD. CDR3 region: CATLDSGGNAGELFF. The CDR3 DNA follows: TGTGCCACCCTTGACAGCGGGGGTAACGCCGGGGAGCTGTTTTTT.

This clonotype was recorded at least ten times. The chain employs TRBV20-1 and TRBJ1-2; TRBD1 is a possible D gene (6 bases). V lost 6 bases and J lost 4, with 21 bases in between. Per the germline V gene, CDR1 is DFQATT and CDR2 is SNEGSKA (reference sequence). The CDR3 runs to 15 residues. The CDR3 spells CSAPSGQSGGYGYTF. The CDR3 nucleotides read TGCAGTGCCCCCTCCGGACAGAGTGGGGGCTATGGCTACACCTTC.

This clonotype has a count of ten or more. This sequence joins TRBV5-4 and TRBJ1-2; possibly TRBD1 for D (5 bases). The ends were cut back, 4 bases at V and 4 bases at J, with 11 bases in the middle. This CDR3 has 13 amino acids. Germline loops: CDR1 SGHNT, CDR2 YYREEE (reference sequence). As DNA, the CDR3 is TGTGCCAGCAGCCCCGACAGTGGCTATGGCTACACCTTC. Translation: CASSPDSGYGYTF. Looking up the rest from reference TRBV5-4 and TRBJ1-2 gives the full variable domain: ETGVTQSPTHLIKTRGQQVTLRCSSQSGHNTVSWYQQALGQGPQFIFQYYREEENGRGNFPPRFSGLQFPNYSSELNVNALELDDSALYLCASSPDSGYGYTFGSGTRLTVV.